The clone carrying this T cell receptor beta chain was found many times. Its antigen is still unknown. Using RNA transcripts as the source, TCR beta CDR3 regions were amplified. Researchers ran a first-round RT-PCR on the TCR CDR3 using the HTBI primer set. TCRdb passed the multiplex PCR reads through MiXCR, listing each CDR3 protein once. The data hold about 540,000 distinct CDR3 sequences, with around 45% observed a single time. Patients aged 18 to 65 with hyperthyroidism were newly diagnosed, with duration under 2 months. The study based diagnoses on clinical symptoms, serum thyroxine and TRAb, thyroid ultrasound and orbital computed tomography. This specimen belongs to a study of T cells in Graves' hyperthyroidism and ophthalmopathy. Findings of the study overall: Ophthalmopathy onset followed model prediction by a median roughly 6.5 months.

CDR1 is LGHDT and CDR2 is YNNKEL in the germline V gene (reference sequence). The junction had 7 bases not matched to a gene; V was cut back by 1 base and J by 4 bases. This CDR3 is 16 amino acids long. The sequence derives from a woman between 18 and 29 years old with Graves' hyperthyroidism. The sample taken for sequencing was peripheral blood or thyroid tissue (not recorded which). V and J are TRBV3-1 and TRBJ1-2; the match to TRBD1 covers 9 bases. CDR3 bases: TGTGCCAGCAGCCAAGGAATATCGACAGGGGGCTATGGCTACACCTTC. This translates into CASSQGISTGGYGYTF.